This T cell receptor (beta chain) originates from a study of blood T cell repertoires in COVID-19. On the study more broadly: Sites in the United States, Italy and Spain provided acute and convalescent COVID-19 samples. From T cells, B-cell-depleted T cells, or PBMCs came the material, which was cDNA or gDNA.

Original handling: Reference gene primer amplification in the assay estimated nucleated cell counts. Sequencing used immunoSEQ multiplex PCR; TCRdb keeps in-frame clones, though not all of them. The V and J calls and clone size were taken over from that table, and D and trimming were inferred from the DNA. The table shows around 140,000 clones, with 89% occurring only once. The V and J ends lost 2 bases and 6 bases, in that order; junction bases with no gene match: 10. The CDR3 is 15 residues long. Germline lookup yields CDR1 SGHTS and CDR2 YDEGEE. Sequencing was performed on peripheral blood. The source is a human donor in a cohort sampled during active COVID-19. V and J are TRBV5-8 and TRBJ1-1; 7 nucleotides line up with TRBD1. This chain's CDR3 is CASSFGLQGWPEAFF. The CDR3 DNA reads as TGTGCCAGCAGCTTCGGGCTACAGGGGTGGCCTGAAGCTTTCTTT.